The next 28 T cell receptor beta chains were all read from a single sample in a study of blood T cell repertoires in COVID-19. Assay: immunoSEQ multiplex PCR; the TCRdb copy retains only in-frame clones and omits some. The sample includes some 46,000 clones, 80% to 90% seen only once; the top ten take under 8%. Material for sequencing was peripheral blood. The receptors derive from a man aged 50 to 60 with acute or convalescent COVID-19.

The chain has TRBV5-5 and TRBJ1-5, with D possibly being TRBD1 (5 bases). Germline V lookup: CDR1 SGHKS, CDR2 YYEKEE (reference sequence). Deletions cut 5 bases from V and 5 bases from J, with 17 bases between. The CDR3 length is 15 residues. CDR3 loop: CASRNGQFTYQPQHF. CDR3 DNA sequence: TGTGCCAGCAGAAATGGACAATTTACTTATCAGCCCCAGCATTTT.

V and J are TRBV19 and TRBJ2-1, with TRBD1 matching over 8 bases. CDR1 and CDR2 (germline): LNHDA, SQIVND (reference sequence). The length of the CDR3 is 14 residues. V was pared by 7 bases and J by 7 bases, with 9 bases of the junction left unmatched. Here the CDR3 reads CASKGWTGSNEQFF. The CDR3 coding sequence is TGTGCCAGTAAGGGTTGGACAGGGAGTAATGAGCAGTTCTTC.

As concerns this clone: The identical CDR3 is also encoded by other nucleotide sequences in the sample. This rearrangement joins TRBV19 to TRBJ2-1; TRBD1 matches at 7 bases. The trim removed 4 bases at V and 5 bases at J, leaving 2 bases unmatched. The CDR3 spans 13 residues. Germline lookup yields CDR1 LNHDA and CDR2 SQIVND (reference sequence). The CDR3 sequence: CASSRDRDNEQFF. CDR3 sequence (DNA): TGTGCCAGTAGTAGAGACAGGGACAATGAGCAGTTCTTC.

This chain links TRBV2 with TRBJ1-1; a weak D match, TRBD1 (6 bases). Per the germline V gene, CDR1 is SNHLY and CDR2 is FYNNEI. Between the trimmed V and J ends, which lost 8 bases and 0 bases, there was a span of 10 bases. This CDR3 has 13 residues. CDR3 in amino acids: CASGQLMNTEAFF. The CDR3 DNA sequence: TGTGCCAGCGGACAGCTTATGAACACTGAAGCTTTCTTT.

The chain uses TRBV24-1 and TRBJ2-1; D possibly corresponds to TRBD1 (6 bases). Trimming shortened V by 4 bases and J by 7 bases, and 10 bases separated the two germline ends. Germline CDR1 reads KGHDR; CDR2 reads SFDVKD. The CDR3 sequence is 13 residues long. DNA of the CDR3: TGTGCCACCAGTGAACCAGACAGGAATGAGCAGTTCTTC. Translating gives CATSEPDRNEQFF.

The rearrangement uses TRBV28 and TRBJ1-2; D gene uncertain. V lost 6 bases and J lost 8, with 19 bases in between. Per germline, CDR1 MDHEN and CDR2 SYDVKM. The CDR3 is 14 residues long. CDR3 DNA: TGTGCCAGCAGCTGGATAGGGTCGGGATTAGGCTACACCTTC. Translation: CASSWIGSGLGYTF.

The chain's CDR3 is CASSGLGGLNTEAFF. The CDR3 coding sequence is TGTGCCAGCTCCGGTTTGGGAGGATTGAACACTGAAGCTTTCTTT. V is TRBV18 and J is TRBJ1-1; D call uncertain. Deletions cut 6 bases from V and 0 bases from J, with 14 bases between. The CDR3 loop spans 15 amino acids. Per germline, CDR1 KGHSH and CDR2 LQKENI. The variable domain in full, completed from reference TRBV18 and TRBJ1-1, reads NAGVMQNPRHLVRRRGQEARLRCSPMKGHSHVYWYRQLPEEGLKFMVYLQKENIIDESGMPKERFSAEFPKEGPSILRIQQVVRGDSAAYFCASSGLGGLNTEAFFGQGTRLTVV.

This chain uses TRBV2 with TRBJ2-1; TRBD2 aligns across 7 bases. V lost 4 bases, J lost 8 bases, and 8 bases stayed unmatched. CDR3 length equals 14 residues. Germline CDR1 is SNHLY and CDR2 is FYNNEI. The CDR3 sequence: CASSARLAVDEQFF. For the CDR3, the DNA is TGTGCCAGCAGTGCGAGACTAGCTGTCGATGAGCAGTTCTTC.

The J gene is TRBJ2-1, the V gene TRBV2; D is unclear. V was pared by 1 base and J by 7 bases, with 5 bases between. The CDR3 runs to 12 residues. Germline CDR1 is SNHLY and CDR2 is FYNNEI. CDR3 DNA: TGTGCCAGCAGTGAAGGCGTAAATGAGCAGTTCTTC. This encodes CASSEGVNEQFF.

V and J are TRBV24-1 and TRBJ2-3; 12 bases are shared with TRBD1. The J segment lost 4 bases and the V segment lost 5 bases, leaving 6 bases of the junction unmatched. The V gene's germline CDR1 is KGHDR and CDR2 SFDVKD. This CDR3 is 16 amino acids long. CDR3 coding DNA: TGTGCCACCAGTGGCTCCGGGACAGGGGGCGCAGATACGCAGTATTTT. This encodes CATSGSGTGGADTQYF.

The chain carries TRBV30 and TRBJ2-1; 12 bases are a match to TRBD1. This CDR3 comprises 15 residues. Germline CDR1 and CDR2: GTSNPN and SVGIG (reference sequence). Trimming removed 4 bases from V and 9 bases from J; junction bases left unmatched: 10. CDR3 amino acids: CAWNSGTGGYGEQFF. CDR3 coding DNA: TGTGCCTGGAACTCCGGGACAGGGGGCTACGGTGAGCAGTTCTTC.

The genes are TRBV4-1 and TRBJ1-5, with a weak D call TRBD1 (5 bases). The germline gives CDR1 MGHRA, CDR2 YSYEKL. V lost 0 bases to trimming and J lost 4 bases, with 13 bases between them. This CDR3 is built from 16 residues. In nucleotides, the CDR3 is TGCGCCAGCAGCCAAGAAGGGTCCGGGGGAAATCAGCCCCAGCATTTT. This codes for CASSQEGSGGNQPQHF.

The chain employs TRBV25-1 and TRBJ2-2, with D hard to call. The CDR3 loop spans 11 amino acids. The V gene lost 5 bases and the J gene lost 6 bases, with 4 bases spanning the gap. Germline CDR1 reads MGHDK; CDR2 reads SYGVNS. CDR3 protein: CASSRAGELFF. The CDR3, as DNA: TGTGCCAGCAGTAGAGCCGGGGAGCTGTTTTTT.

This chain uses TRBV3-1 (or the pseudogene TRBV3-2) with TRBJ1-1; D might be TRBD1 (6 bases). The germline V gene encodes CDR1 LGHDT and CDR2 YNNKEL (reference sequence). The CDR3 runs 13 residues. The V gene lost 1 base and the J gene lost 7 bases, with 10 bases spanning the gap. This CDR3 reads CASSQVGGVEAFF. The DNA of the CDR3 is TGTGCCAGCAGCCAAGTTGGGGGCGTTGAAGCTTTCTTT.

This clone was recorded at least ten times. Here the CDR3 reads CASSTDNEQFF. The CDR3 region has the DNA TGCGCCAGCAGCACAGACAATGAGCAGTTCTTC. This sequence joins TRBV4-1 and TRBJ2-1; D unresolved. Trimming shortened V by 5 bases and J by 5 bases, and 4 bases separated the two germline ends. Germline lookup yields CDR1 MGHRA and CDR2 YSYEKL. The CDR3 is 11 residues long.

This clone was recorded once. The CDR3 loop reads CASSPRTGGTGEAFF. The DNA of the CDR3 is TGTGCCAGCAGCCCTAGGACAGGGGGAACGGGTGAAGCTTTCTTT. The chain couples TRBV5-6 to TRBJ1-1, with TRBD1 identical over 10 bases. This CDR3 is built from 15 residues. CDR1 and CDR2 from the germline V gene are SGHDT and YYEEEE. V lost 4 bases, J lost 7 bases, and 10 bases stayed unmatched.

V gene TRBV5-4 combines with J gene TRBJ1-5; D is undetermined. Trimming took 0 bases from V and 5 from J, leaving 6 bases between them. Germline assignment: CDR1 SGHNT and CDR2 YYREEE (reference sequence). CDR3 length: 13 amino acids. CDR3 in amino acids: CASSLGGDQPQHF. The CDR3 DNA follows: TGTGCCAGCAGCTTGGGAGGCGATCAGCCCCAGCATTTT. The complete variable domain, with remaining parts taken from reference TRBV5-4 and TRBJ1-5, reads ETGVTQSPTHLIKTRGQQVTLRCSSQSGHNTVSWYQQALGQGPQFIFQYYREEENGRGNFPPRFSGLQFPNYSSELNVNALELDDSALYLCASSLGGDQPQHFGDGTRLSIL.

The chain joins TRBV12-3 or TRBV12-4 to TRBJ1-2; D might be TRBD1 (6 bases). The V gene lost 5 bases and the J gene lost 8 bases, with 12 bases spanning the gap. This CDR3 region has 12 residues. CDR3 DNA sequence: TGTGCCAGCAGTCTACAGGGCGAGGGCTACACCTTC. The encoded protein is CASSLQGEGYTF.

The genes are TRBV10-3 and TRBJ2-2, with 11 bases aligning to TRBD1. Germline V gene lookup returns CDR1 ENHRY and CDR2 SYGVKD. Trimming at V came to 2 bases and at J to 4 bases, leaving 0 bases not matched to a gene. The CDR3 covers 15 residues. The CDR3 DNA follows: TGTGCCATCAGTGAGGGGACAGGGGGCACCGGGGAGCTGTTTTTT. Its translation is CAISEGTGGTGELFF.

The chain uses TRBV30 and TRBJ1-3, with D tentatively TRBD1 (6 bases). The germline gives CDR1 GTSNPN, CDR2 SVGIG (reference sequence). The V and J ends lost 8 bases and 0 bases respectively, with 11 bases between them. The CDR3 sequence is 13 residues long. The CDR3 loop is CASQGTSGNTIYF. Written as DNA, the CDR3 is TGTGCCAGTCAGGGGACCTCTGGAAACACCATATATTTT.

Turning to this clone: Mismatch with germline at one junction end may stem from a read error. This chain joins TRBV2 and TRBJ2-1; D is undetermined. Germline loops: CDR1 SNHLY, CDR2 FYNNEI. This CDR3 has 10 amino acids. The CDR3 spells CASSDNEQFF. The CDR3 nucleotides read TGTGCCAGCTCCGACAATGAGCAGTTCTTC. The full variable domain, completed using reference TRBV2 and TRBJ2-1, is EPEVTQTPSHQVTQMGQEVILRCVPISNHLYFYWYRQILGQKVEFLVSFYNNEISEKSEIFDDQFSVERPDGSNFTLKIRSTKLEDSAMYFCASSDNEQFFGPGTRLTVL.

The chain recombines TRBV5-1 with TRBJ2-1; 8 bases match TRBD2. With V trimmed by 2 bases and J by 10 bases, 5 bases remained unmatched. There are 13 residues in the CDR3. Germline-derived CDR1 and CDR2 are SGHRS and YFSETQ. The CDR3 nucleotides are TGCGCCAGCAGCTTAGCGGGGGCTTGGGAGCAGTTCTTC. This sequence encodes CASSLAGAWEQFF. Variable domain in full (rest from reference TRBV5-1 and TRBJ2-1): KAGVTQTPRYLIKTRGQQVTLSCSPISGHRSVSWYQQTPGQGLQFLFEYFSETQRNKGNFPGRFSGRQFSNSRSEMNVSTLELGDSALYLCASSLAGAWEQFFGPGTRLTVL.

This CDR3 reads CASSYGLAGPDTQYF. In DNA, the CDR3 is TGTGCCAGCAGTTACGGGCTAGCGGGGCCAGATACGCAGTATTTT. The rearrangement joins TRBV6-2 or TRBV6-3 to TRBJ2-3; TRBD2 matches 9 bases. The length of the CDR3 is 15 residues. Trimming cost V 2 bases and J 4 bases; bases outside gene matches: 4. In germline, CDR1 is MNHEY, CDR2 SVGEGT.

This chain connects TRBV2 to TRBJ1-2; D is perhaps TRBD1 (6 bases). The CDR3 length is 14 residues. CDR1 and CDR2 from the germline V gene are SNHLY and FYNNEI. V lost 6 bases and J 6 bases, leaving 17 bases between the germline ends. The CDR3 sequence is CASSPSVGDNGYTF. The CDR3 DNA follows: TGTGCCAGCAGCCCCTCGGTGGGGGACAATGGCTACACCTTC.

This clone was observed a handful of times. The chain combines TRBV9 with TRBJ2-7, with 14 bases matching TRBD2. After removal of 1 base from V and 7 bases from J, the junction contained 10 bases not matched to a gene. Germline CDR1 and CDR2: SGDLS and YYNGEE. The CDR3 contains 17 residues. The CDR3 region has the DNA TGTGCCAGCAGCGTATCCGGACTAGCGGGAGGATTAAGTGAGCAGTACTTC. It codes for CASSVSGLAGGLSEQYF.

The rearrangement uses TRBV7-3 and TRBJ2-1; 12 nucleotides agree with TRBD2. The V gene end was trimmed by 5 bases and the J gene end by 6 bases; junction bases not matched to a gene: 5. The CDR3 has 15 amino acids. Germline CDR1 SGHTA, CDR2 FQGTGA. The CDR3 sequence is CASSPGLAGFNEQFF. As DNA, the CDR3 is TGTGCCAGCAGCCCCGGACTAGCGGGATTCAATGAGCAGTTCTTC.

This chain connects TRBV4-1 to TRBJ1-2; the match to TRBD1 covers 7 bases. V gave up 0 bases and J gave up 8 bases; unmatched junction bases: 12. Germline loops: CDR1 MGHRA, CDR2 YSYEKL. The CDR3 runs 16 residues. The DNA of the CDR3 is TGCGCCAGCAGCCAAGAAAGACAGGGTCGAGGAGGCGGCTACACCTTC. Its protein product is CASSQERQGRGGGYTF.

The gene calls are TRBV5-4 and TRBJ1-3; D gene unclear. The CDR3 extends over 12 amino acids. The germline V gene has CDR1 SGHNT and CDR2 YYREEE (reference sequence). The germline V and J ends were trimmed by 4 bases and 3 bases, with 5 bases remaining between them. The CDR3 nucleotides read TGTGCCAGCAGCGCGATTGGAAACACCATATATTTT. Amino acids: CASSAIGNTIYF.